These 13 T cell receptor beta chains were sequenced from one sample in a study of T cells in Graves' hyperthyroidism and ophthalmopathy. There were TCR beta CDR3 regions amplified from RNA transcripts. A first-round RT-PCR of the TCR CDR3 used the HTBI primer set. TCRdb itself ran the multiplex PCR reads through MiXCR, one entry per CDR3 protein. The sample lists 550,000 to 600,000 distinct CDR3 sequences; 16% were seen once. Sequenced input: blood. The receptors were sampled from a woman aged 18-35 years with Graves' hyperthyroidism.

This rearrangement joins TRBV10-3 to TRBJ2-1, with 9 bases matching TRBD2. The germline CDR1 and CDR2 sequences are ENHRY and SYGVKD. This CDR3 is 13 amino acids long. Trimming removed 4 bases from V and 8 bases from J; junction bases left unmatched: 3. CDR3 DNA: TGTGCCATCAGTGGCGGGAGGGGGGATGAGCAGTTCTTC. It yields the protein CAISGGRGDEQFF.

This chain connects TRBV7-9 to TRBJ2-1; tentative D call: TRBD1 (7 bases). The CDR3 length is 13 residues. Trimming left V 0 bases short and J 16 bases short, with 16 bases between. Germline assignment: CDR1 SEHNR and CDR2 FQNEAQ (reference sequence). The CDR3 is CASSLASQGGTFF. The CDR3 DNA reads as TGTGCCAGCAGCTTAGCGTCGCAGGGGGGCACCTTCTTC.

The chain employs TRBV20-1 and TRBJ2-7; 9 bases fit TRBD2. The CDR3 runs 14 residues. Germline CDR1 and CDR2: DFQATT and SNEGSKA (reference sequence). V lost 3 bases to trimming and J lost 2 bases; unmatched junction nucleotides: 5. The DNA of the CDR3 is TGCAGTGCTAGTGGGACTAGCCAGCCCTACGAGCAGTACTTC. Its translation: CSASGTSQPYEQYF.

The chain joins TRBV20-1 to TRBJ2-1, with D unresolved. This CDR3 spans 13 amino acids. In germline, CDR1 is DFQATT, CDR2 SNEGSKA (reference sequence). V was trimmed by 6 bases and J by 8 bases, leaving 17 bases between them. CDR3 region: CSARRTVSDEQFF. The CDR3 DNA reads TGCAGTGCCCGAAGGACCGTATCCGATGAGCAGTTCTTC.

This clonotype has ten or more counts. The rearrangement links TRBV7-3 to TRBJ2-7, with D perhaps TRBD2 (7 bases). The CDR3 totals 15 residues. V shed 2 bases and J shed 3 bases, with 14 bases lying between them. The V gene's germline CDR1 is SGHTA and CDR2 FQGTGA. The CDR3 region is CASSLEPGGLYEQYF. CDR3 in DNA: TGTGCCAGCAGCTTAGAACCCGGGGGGCTCTACGAGCAGTACTTC.

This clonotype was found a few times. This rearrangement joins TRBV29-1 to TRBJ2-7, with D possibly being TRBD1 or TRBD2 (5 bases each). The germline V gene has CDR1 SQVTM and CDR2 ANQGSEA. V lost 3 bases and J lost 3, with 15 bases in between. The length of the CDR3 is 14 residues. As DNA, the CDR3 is TGCAGCGTTGATCCGGGACCACAAGGCTACGAGCAGTACTTC. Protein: CSVDPGPQGYEQYF.

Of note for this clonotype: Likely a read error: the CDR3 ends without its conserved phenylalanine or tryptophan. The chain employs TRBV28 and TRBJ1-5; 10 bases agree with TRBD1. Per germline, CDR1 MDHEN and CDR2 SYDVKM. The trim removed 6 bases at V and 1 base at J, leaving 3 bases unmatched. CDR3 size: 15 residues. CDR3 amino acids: CASRLGQGSNQPQHS. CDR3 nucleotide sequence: TGTGCCAGCAGGTTGGGACAGGGGAGCAATCAGCCCCAGCATTCT.

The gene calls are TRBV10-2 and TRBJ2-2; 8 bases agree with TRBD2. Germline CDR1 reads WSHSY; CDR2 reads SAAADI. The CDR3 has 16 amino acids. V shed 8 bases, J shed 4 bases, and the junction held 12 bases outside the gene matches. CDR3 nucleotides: TGCGCCAGCGCTATGGGCCTAGCGGGCCGCACCGGGGAGCTGTTTTTT. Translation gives CASAMGLAGRTGELFF.

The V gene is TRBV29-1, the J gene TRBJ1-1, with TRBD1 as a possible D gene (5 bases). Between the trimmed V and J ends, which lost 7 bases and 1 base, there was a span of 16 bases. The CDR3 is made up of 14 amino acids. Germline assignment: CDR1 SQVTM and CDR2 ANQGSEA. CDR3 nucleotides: TGCAGCGCTCCGCCTTGGGGGAGGAACACTGAAGCTTTCTTT. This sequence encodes CSAPPWGRNTEAFF.

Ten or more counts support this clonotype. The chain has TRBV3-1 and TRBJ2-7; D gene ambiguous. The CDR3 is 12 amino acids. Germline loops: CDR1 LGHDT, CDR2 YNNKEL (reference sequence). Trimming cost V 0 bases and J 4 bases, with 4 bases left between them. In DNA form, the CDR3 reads TGTGCCAGCAGCCAAGAGAGGTACGAGCAGTACTTC. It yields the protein CASSQERYEQYF.

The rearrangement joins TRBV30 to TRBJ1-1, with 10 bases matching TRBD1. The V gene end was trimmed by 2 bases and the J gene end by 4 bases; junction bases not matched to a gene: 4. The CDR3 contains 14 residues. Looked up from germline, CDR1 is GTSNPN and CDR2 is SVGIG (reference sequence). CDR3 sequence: CAWSTGQGSTEAFF. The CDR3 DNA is TGTGCCTGGAGTACGGGACAGGGGAGCACTGAAGCTTTCTTT.

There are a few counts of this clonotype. The CDR3 DNA reads as TGTGCCAGCTCACCAAAGCCAGCACCTCGCTCTGGAAACACCATATATTTT. This translates into CASSPKPAPRSGNTIYF. The chain carries TRBV18 and TRBJ1-3, with D unclear. Germline assignment: CDR1 KGHSH and CDR2 LQKENI. The V end lost 2 bases, the J end lost 0 bases, and 14 bases lay between the germline ends. This CDR3 is built from 17 residues.

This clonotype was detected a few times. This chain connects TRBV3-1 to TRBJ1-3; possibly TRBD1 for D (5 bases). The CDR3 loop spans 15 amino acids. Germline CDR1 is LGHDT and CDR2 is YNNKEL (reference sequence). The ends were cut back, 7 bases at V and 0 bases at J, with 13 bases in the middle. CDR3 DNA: TGTGCCAGCACCCAGCAGGGCCTCTCTGGAAACACCATATATTTT. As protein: CASTQQGLSGNTIYF.